A selection of T cell receptor beta chains follows, all from one sample in a study of cytomegalovirus exposure and HLA in healthy donors. Repertoires were generated with immunoSEQ multiplex PCR, while TCRdb's copy carries only in-frame clones and drops some. The table shows about 180,000 clones, with about 85% occurring only once. Sequencing input: PBMCs. These receptors were taken from a girl aged 5 to 17 in good health and CMV-seropositive. Both conserved end residues are part of each CDR3. Fields, in order: CDR3 DNA, CDR3 protein, clone size, CDR3 length, D gene, V gene, J gene. D genes are given only for firm matches. Not all rows give a size; the values are once, few, many and, for expanded clones, a class.

TGTGCCAGTTTCAGGACAGGGAGGTACACTGAAGCTTTCTTT	CASFRTGRYTEAFF	.	14	TRBD1	TRBV19	TRBJ1-1
TGTGCTAGTGGTTTGGTTATGTTTTGGAGGCAAGCTTTCTTT	CASGLVMFWRQAFF	few	14	.	TRBV12-5	TRBJ1-1
TGTGCCAGCAGCTTAGGCGGACAGAGGAATGAAAAACTGTTTTTT	CASSLGGQRNEKLFF	.	15	.	TRBV7-2	TRBJ1-4
TGTGCCAGCAAGACACGTAACAGGGCTTTCTTT	CASKTRNRAFF	.	11	.	TRBV2	TRBJ1-1
TGTGCCAGTAATTTCCTAGGCGGCCCAAACTATGGCTACACCTTC	CASNFLGGPNYGYTF	.	15	.	TRBV19	TRBJ1-2
TGTGCCAGCAGTTACTGGGGGGGCCCTGGAAACACCATATATTTT	CASSYWGGPGNTIYF	.	15	.	TRBV6-5	TRBJ1-3
TGTGCCAGCAGCCCTGGGGACAGTTATAGCAATCAGCCCCAGCATTTT	CASSPGDSYSNQPQHF	once	16	TRBD1	TRBV11-2	TRBJ1-5
TGCGCCAGCAGCTTCGCGGGGACCACTGAAGCTTTCTTT	CASSFAGTTEAFF	.	13	.	TRBV5-1	TRBJ1-1
TGTGCCTGGAGTGCTGCGGGAGGCCCTAATTCACCCCTCCACTTT	CAWSAAGGPNSPLHF	.	15	.	TRBV30	TRBJ1-6
TGTGCCAGTAGTATTTTCTTGTTTTACGAGCAGTACTTC	CASSIFLFYEQYF	.	13	.	TRBV19	TRBJ2-7
TGTGCCAGTAGTATAGGCCCGGGACAGGGCAATCCATATAGCAATCAGCCCCAGCATTTT	CASSIGPGQGNPYSNQPQHF	.	20	TRBD1	TRBV19	TRBJ1-5
TGTGCCTGGAGTATGAGAGGGACTAGCGTTAATGAGCAGTTCTTC	CAWSMRGTSVNEQFF	.	15	TRBD2	TRBV30	TRBJ2-1
TGTGCCAGCAGTGAACCTACAGGGGGCTGGTATGGCTACACCTTC	CASSEPTGGWYGYTF	.	15	TRBD1	TRBV6-1	TRBJ1-2
TGTGCCAGCAGCCTCACTAGCGGGCGCCTCCAAGAGACCCAGTACTTC	CASSLTSGRLQETQYF	.	16	TRBD2	TRBV7-2	TRBJ2-5
TGTGCCAGCAGTGCCTCGGGACAAGCCTACGAGCAGTACTTC	CASSASGQAYEQYF	.	14	.	TRBV2	TRBJ2-7
TGTGCTAGTGCCCGAGAGGGCGCAACAGATACGCAGTATTTT	CASAREGATDTQYF	.	14	.	TRBV12-5	TRBJ2-3
TGTGCCTGGAACCCTAGCGGGAGGGTAATCGAGCAGTACTTC	CAWNPSGRVIEQYF	.	14	TRBD2	TRBV30	TRBJ2-7
TGCGCCAGCAGCACGGGACAGGGGGCAACTGAAGCTTTCTTT	CASSTGQGATEAFF	once	14	TRBD1	TRBV5-1	TRBJ1-1
TGTGCCAGCAGCTCCTCTACTAGCGGCCCCTACGAGCAGTACTTC	CASSSSTSGPYEQYF	.	15	TRBD2	TRBV7-9	TRBJ2-7
TGTGCCAGCAGCTTGAGGCCCGGGAGCAATCAGCCCCAGCATTTT	CASSLRPGSNQPQHF	.	15	.	TRBV11-2	TRBJ1-5
TGTGCCACCAGCAGAGCGGGTAACTATGGCTACACCTTC	CATSRAGNYGYTF	.	13	.	TRBV15	TRBJ1-2
TGTGCCAGCTCACCCATAGGAATGGAGACTGGAAACACCATATATTTT	CASSPIGMETGNTIYF	.	16	.	TRBV18	TRBJ1-3
TGTGCCAGCAGCTTGGGACAGGGCTTTCGCGATGAGCAGTTCTTC	CASSLGQGFRDEQFF	few	15	TRBD1	TRBV5-5	TRBJ2-1
TGTGCCAGCAGTGAAGGTCTGGCGAGCGGGAGACACACCGGGGAGCTGTTTTTT	CASSEGLASGRHTGELFF	.	18	TRBD2	TRBV6-1	TRBJ2-2
TGCGCCAGCAGCTTAGAACTAGCGGGATGGGATGAGCAGTTCTTC	CASSLELAGWDEQFF	.	15	TRBD2	TRBV5-1	TRBJ2-1
TGTGCTAGTGGTTGGGACAGAACTAACTATGGCTACACCTTC	CASGWDRTNYGYTF	.	14	TRBD1	TRBV12-5	TRBJ1-2
TGTGCCAGCAGCTTCACTCTAGCGGGATTCTACGAGCAGTACTTC	CASSFTLAGFYEQYF	once	15	TRBD2	TRBV7-8	TRBJ2-7
TGTGCCAGCAGCTTGGCGACAGGGCTCACCTACGAGCAGTACTTC	CASSLATGLTYEQYF	.	15	TRBD1	TRBV7-9	TRBJ2-7
TGTGCCAGCAGCAAGGCTAGCTTCAACGAGCAGTACTTC	CASSKASFNEQYF	.	13	.	TRBV13	TRBJ2-7
TGTGCCAGCAGTCCTCGGACTAGCGGGAGGGGATACAATGAGCAGTTCTTC	CASSPRTSGRGYNEQFF	.	17	TRBD2	TRBV6-4	TRBJ2-1
TGCGCCAGCAGCCGGGACACAGACCAAGAGACCCAGTACTTC	CASSRDTDQETQYF	.	14	.	TRBV5-1	TRBJ2-5
TGTGCCAGCAGCGTATACAGGGGTTTAGGGAACACTGAAGCTTTCTTT	CASSVYRGLGNTEAFF	.	16	TRBD1	TRBV11-2	TRBJ1-1
TGTGCCAGCAGTTCTTTTTACGAGCAGTACTTC	CASSSFYEQYF	few	11	.	TRBV27	TRBJ2-7
TGTGCCAGCAGCTTAGCTGGCGGGAGGATGAATGAGCAGTTCTTC	CASSLAGGRMNEQFF	.	15	TRBD2	TRBV11-1	TRBJ2-1
TGCAGCGTTCGGGGGGTATGGACTAGCGGTTCCTACGAGCAGTACTTC	CSVRGVWTSGSYEQYF	once	16	TRBD2	TRBV29-1	TRBJ2-7
TGTGCCTGGAATCTAGGACTGGCAGCTTTCTTT	CAWNLGLAAFF	.	11	.	TRBV30	TRBJ1-1
TGCGCCAGCAGCCGAGGTAGCGGACAAGAGACCCAGTACTTC	CASSRGSGQETQYF	.	14	.	TRBV5-1	TRBJ2-5
TGTGCTAGTGGTTCCCTCCCCGACAGTCCCTATGGCTACACCTTC	CASGSLPDSPYGYTF	.	15	.	TRBV12-5	TRBJ1-2
TGTGCCAGCAGTTTAGCCTCGCCGTACACCTACAATGAGCAGTTCTTC	CASSLASPYTYNEQFF	.	16	.	TRBV27	TRBJ2-1
TGTGCCAGCAGCTTGGATCCAGGCACCTACGAGCAGTACTTC	CASSLDPGTYEQYF	.	14	.	TRBV5-4	TRBJ2-7
TGTGCCAGCAGCCCGCGGACTAGCGGGCTATATATGTATGCCTACGAGCAGTACTTC	CASSPRTSGLYMYAYEQYF	.	19	TRBD2	TRBV7-2	TRBJ2-7
TGTGCCAGCAGGGGCAACCAGCCGGAGACCCAGTACTTC	CASRGNQPETQYF	.	13	.	TRBV2	TRBJ2-5
TGTGCCAGCAGCGCCGGGAGGGCCGTAGATTATGGCGGGGAGCTGTTTTTT	CASSAGRAVDYGGELFF	.	17	TRBD2	TRBV9	TRBJ2-2
TGTGCCAGCTCACCAGGGGGCGAAACTGAAGCTTTCTTT	CASSPGGETEAFF	.	13	.	TRBV18	TRBJ1-1
TGTGCCAGCAGCGTAAGCGGGCTAGCGGGAACCTACGAGCAGTACTTC	CASSVSGLAGTYEQYF	.	16	TRBD2	TRBV9	TRBJ2-7
TGCAGCGTTGGTGAGCAGGGTTCTCCTAACTATGGCTACACCTTC	CSVGEQGSPNYGYTF	.	15	.	TRBV29-1	TRBJ1-2
TGCGCCAGCAGCCGCGTCGGGAACTACAATGAGCAGTTCTTC	CASSRVGNYNEQFF	.	14	.	TRBV10-1	TRBJ2-1
TGTGCCAGCAGTTCCGGGACTAGCTCATATGAGCAGTTCTTC	CASSSGTSSYEQFF	.	14	TRBD2	TRBV6-5	TRBJ2-1
TGTGCCAGCAGTCTGGCGATCGGAAGGGGGGGCAACACCTTC	CASSLAIGRGGNTF	.	14	.	TRBV6-4	TRBJ1-2
TGTGCCAGCTCACCGCAAGGACAGGGGTTGAGTGGCACTGAAGCTTTCTTT	CASSPQGQGLSGTEAFF	.	17	TRBD1	TRBV18	TRBJ1-1
TGTGCCTGGACTAGCGGGAGCGCAGATACGCAGTATTTT	CAWTSGSADTQYF	.	13	TRBD2	TRBV30	TRBJ2-3
TGCGCCAGCAGCCAAGAAGATTGGGGGGGTGGAAACACCATATATTTT	CASSQEDWGGGNTIYF	.	16	.	TRBV4-1	TRBJ1-3